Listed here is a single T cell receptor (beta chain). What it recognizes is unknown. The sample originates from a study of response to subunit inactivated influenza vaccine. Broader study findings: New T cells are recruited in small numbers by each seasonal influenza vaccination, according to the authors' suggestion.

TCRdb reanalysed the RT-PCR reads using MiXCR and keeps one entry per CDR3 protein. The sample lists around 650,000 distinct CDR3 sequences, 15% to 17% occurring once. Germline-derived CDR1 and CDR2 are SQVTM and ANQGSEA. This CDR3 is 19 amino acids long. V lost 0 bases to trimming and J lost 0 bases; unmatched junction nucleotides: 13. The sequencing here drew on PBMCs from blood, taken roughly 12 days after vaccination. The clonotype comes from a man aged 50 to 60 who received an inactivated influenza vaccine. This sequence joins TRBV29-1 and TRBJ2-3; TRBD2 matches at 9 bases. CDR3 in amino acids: CSVEDPGLAGASSTDTQYF. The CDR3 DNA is TGCAGCGTTGAAGATCCGGGCTTAGCGGGAGCGTCTAGCACAGATACGCAGTATTTT.